The 17 T cell receptor beta chains reported below all come from one sample, sequenced in a study of T cell repertoires in cytomegalovirus infection. Via MiXCR, TCRdb re-called the reads, giving one row per CDR3 protein. The sample includes under 250,000 distinct CDR3 sequences, 9% to 15% of them seen just once. The sequenced sample was PBMCs. The receptors shown here come from a human donor in good health (CMV status not recorded). Some clones in this sample may be carry-over from other donors' samples.

In regard to this clonotype: A read error may be the cause here, since a much bigger clone is one base away. The V gene is TRBV10-3, the J gene TRBJ1-4; TRBD1 might be the D (6 bases). Trimming pared 3 bases from V and 14 bases from J, leaving 19 bases between. The CDR3 contains 14 residues. Germline lookup yields CDR1 ENHRY and CDR2 SYGVKD. CDR3 nucleotide sequence: TGTGCCATCAGTGAATTGGCAGGGGATGGAAATCTGTTTTTT. It specifies CAISELAGDGNLFF.

In its sample, this clonotype was seen a few times. V gene TRBV28 combines with J gene TRBJ2-7, with unresolved D. The CDR3 length is 11 residues. The V end was cut by 7 bases, the J end by 2 bases, with 6 bases between. Germline V gives CDR1 MDHEN, CDR2 SYDVKM. The CDR3 is CASNSPYEQYF. In DNA form, the CDR3 reads TGTGCCAGCAATTCCCCCTACGAGCAGTACTTC.

This clonotype was detected many times. The chain links TRBV11-3 to TRBJ1-3; D is undetermined. Trimming removed 5 bases from V and 8 bases from J, with 13 bases in between. The CDR3 is made up of 13 amino acids. Germline V CDR1 and CDR2: SGHNT, YENEEA. CDR3 sequence (DNA): TGTGCCAGCAGCCGGCAGGAGATGGACACCATATATTTT. Translation: CASSRQEMDTIYF. Using reference TRBV11-3 and TRBJ1-3 for the parts outside the CDR3, the full variable domain is EAGVVQSPRYKIIEKKQPVAFWCNPISGHNTLYWYLQNLGQGPELLIRYENEEAVDDSQLPKDRFSAERLKGVDSTLKIQPAELGDSAVYLCASSRQEMDTIYFGEGSWLTVV.

This clonotype was seen a few times. The chain employs TRBV14 and TRBJ2-7, with D maybe TRBD1 (6 bases). Trimming left V 4 bases short and J 2 bases short, with 12 bases between. The CDR3 has 14 amino acids. In germline, CDR1 is SGHDN, CDR2 FVKESK. CDR3 protein: CASSRRGGTYEQYF. CDR3 coding DNA: TGTGCCAGCAGCCGTAGAGGGGGTACCTACGAGCAGTACTTC. Supplemented by reference TRBV14 and TRBJ2-7, the full variable domain reads EAGVTQFPSHSVIEKGQTVTLRCDPISGHDNLYWYRRVMGKEIKFLLHFVKESKQDESGMPNNRFLAERTGGTYSTLKVQPAELEDSGVYFCASSRRGGTYEQYFGPGTRLTVT.

This clonotype was found a few times. The chain joins TRBV28 to TRBJ2-5, with D tentatively TRBD1 (6 bases). Per the germline V gene, CDR1 is MDHEN and CDR2 is SYDVKM. The V gene lost 5 bases and the J gene lost 0 bases, with 16 bases spanning the gap. The CDR3 has 16 residues. The CDR3: CASSGQGGAYQETQYF. CDR3 coding DNA: TGTGCCAGCAGTGGACAAGGGGGTGCCTACCAAGAGACCCAGTACTTC.

The V gene is TRBV7-9, the J gene TRBJ1-1; weak D call: TRBD1 (5 bases). V lost 5 bases to trimming and J lost 6 bases, with 19 bases between them. In germline, CDR1 is SEHNR, CDR2 FQNEAQ (reference sequence). CDR3 size: 15 residues. This CDR3 reads CASSPRTDSSSEAFF. The DNA of the CDR3 is TGTGCCAGCAGCCCGAGAACCGACAGTTCGTCTGAAGCTTTCTTT.

The sample holds many counts of this clonotype. The CDR3 spells CASSYGRYNEQFF. The CDR3 region has the DNA TGTGCCAGCAGTTACGGACGCTACAATGAGCAGTTCTTC. The V call is TRBV6-5, the J call TRBJ2-1, with unresolved D. In germline, CDR1 is MNHEY, CDR2 SVGAGI. V gave up 2 bases and J gave up 3 bases, with 5 bases separating them. The CDR3 contains 13 residues.

In this sample, this clonotype turned up many times. The chain uses TRBV7-2 and TRBJ2-5; D is undetermined. The germline gives CDR1 SGHTA, CDR2 FQGNSA. Trimming shortened V by 5 bases and J by 5 bases, and 15 bases separated the two germline ends. The CDR3 runs to 14 residues. The CDR3 is CASSHRPLGETQYF. The DNA for the CDR3 is TGTGCCAGCAGCCACCGACCCTTGGGTGAGACCCAGTACTTC.

This clonotype was observed at least ten times. The rearrangement uses TRBV7-2 and TRBJ1-2; D ambiguous. Germline V CDR1 and CDR2: SGHTA, FQGNSA. CDR3 size: 14 residues. V dropped 5 bases and J dropped 1 base, with 11 bases sitting between them. The CDR3 DNA sequence: TGTGCCAGCAGCCCAACGGACGGTAACTATGGCTACACCTTC. The encoded protein is CASSPTDGNYGYTF.

CDR3 sequence reads: CSARAGLAGGSSYEQYF. CDR3 sequence (DNA): TGCAGTGCTCGTGCCGGCCTAGCGGGGGGCTCGTCCTACGAGCAGTACTTC. The chain combines TRBV20-1 with TRBJ2-7; the match to TRBD2 covers 11 bases. The CDR3 runs to 17 residues. Trimming took 5 bases from V and 1 from J; bases not matched to a gene: 13. The V gene's germline CDR1 is DFQATT and CDR2 SNEGSKA (reference sequence).

This clonotype appeared a few times. This rearrangement joins TRBV5-4 to TRBJ1-3, with D uncertain. In germline, CDR1 is SGHNT, CDR2 YYREEE (reference sequence). Trimming took off 0 bases at V and 4 bases at J, with 11 bases between the two ends. The CDR3 totals 15 residues. The CDR3 DNA reads TGTGCCAGCAGCTTGGGCCTATATGAAGGAAACACCATATATTTT. Translation gives CASSLGLYEGNTIYF.

The rearrangement uses TRBV20-1 and TRBJ2-7; D is tentatively TRBD1 or TRBD2 (7 bases each). CDR1 and CDR2 (germline): DFQATT, SNEGSKA (reference sequence). Trimming left V 2 bases short and J 7 bases short, with 9 bases between. The CDR3 sequence is 11 residues long. The CDR3 DNA sequence: TGCAGTGCTAGACAGGGGGGGGAGCAGTACTTC. It encodes CSARQGGEQYF.

The sample holds a few counts of this clonotype. V and J are TRBV11-2 and TRBJ1-2; D is ambiguous. The CDR3 is 14 residues long. Trimming stripped 1 base from V and 6 bases from J, with 12 bases between. Germline V CDR1 and CDR2: SGHAT, FQNNGV. In nucleotides, the CDR3 is TGTGCCAGCAGCTTAGTCGGCCGGAGGGATGGCTACACCTTC. Protein: CASSLVGRRDGYTF.

The rearrangement links TRBV6-2 or TRBV6-3 to TRBJ2-1, with D perhaps assigned TRBD1 or TRBD2 (5 bases each). The germline V and J ends were trimmed by 8 bases and 7 bases, with 18 bases remaining between them. The germline V gene has CDR1 MNHEY and CDR2 SVGEGT. CDR3 size: 14 residues. CDR3 sequence (DNA): TGTGCCAGCTACCCCCCGGGCTGGGGGAATGAGCAGTTCTTC. Protein sequence: CASYPPGWGNEQFF.

J is TRBJ1-5 and V is TRBV28; D call uncertain. The CDR3 is made up of 14 amino acids. The germline CDR1 and CDR2 sequences are MDHEN and SYDVKM. Deletions cut 7 bases from V and 0 bases from J, with 10 bases between. CDR3: CASTGPNSNQPQHF. The CDR3 DNA sequence: TGTGCCAGCACCGGACCAAATAGCAATCAGCCCCAGCATTTT. Variable domain in full (rest from reference TRBV28 and TRBJ1-5): DVKVTQSSRYLVKRTGEKVFLECVQDMDHENMFWYRQDPGLGLRLIYFSYDVKMKEKGDIPEGYSVSREKKERFSLILESASTNQTSMYLCASTGPNSNQPQHFGDGTRLSIL.

This clonotype was found many times. The chain links TRBV11-2 to TRBJ2-5, with 8 nucleotides matching TRBD2. Germline V gives CDR1 SGHAT, CDR2 FQNNGV. Unmatched junction bases numbered 13, after V lost 5 bases and J lost 2 bases. The CDR3 runs 17 residues. The CDR3 DNA follows: TGTGCCAGCAGCCCTTCTGGGAGCGGGAGTCGGCAAGAGACCCAGTACTTC. Translated, it gives CASSPSGSGSRQETQYF.

The rearrangement joins TRBV19 to TRBJ2-1; D call uncertain. CDR3 length equals 15 residues. With 0 bases removed from V and 0 bases from J, the gap between germline ends came to 6 bases. CDR1 and CDR2 from the germline V gene are LNHDA and SQIVND (reference sequence). For the CDR3, the DNA is TGTGCCAGTAGTATAGATCTTGTCTCCTACAATGAGCAGTTCTTC. It is translated as CASSIDLVSYNEQFF.